Sequencing of this T cell receptor beta chain was carried out in a study of blood T cell repertoires in COVID-19. Trimming shortened V by 2 bases and J by 3 bases, and 20 bases separated the two germline ends. Per the germline V gene, CDR1 is MGHRA and CDR2 is YSYEKL. The CDR3 has 17 amino acids. TCRdb's copy holds only in-frame clones and misses some; the assay was immunoSEQ multiplex PCR. Of some 80,000 clones in the sample, 85% were seen once. Sequenced input: peripheral blood. The clonotype originates from a man in his fifties or sixties with COVID-19, enrolled during active disease. The J gene is TRBJ2-7, the V gene TRBV4-1; D may be TRBD1 (6 bases). The CDR3 reads CASSQPTTGRPNYEQYF. The DNA for the CDR3 is TGCGCCAGCAGCCAACCAACGACAGGCCGGCCGAACTACGAGCAGTACTTC.